This passage covers 16 T cell receptor beta chains from one sample sequenced in a study of molecular identifiers for immune sequencing clone quantification. TCRdb fed the PCR reads into MiXCR, producing one record per CDR3 protein. The repertoire holds thousands of distinct CDR3 sequences, with roughly 33% as singletons. Specimen: naive CD8+ T cells from blood, with Jurkat cell RNA spiked in. The subset: FACS-sorted CD8+CD4-CCR7+CD45RA+ naive T cells. The receptors shown here come from a human donor in good health. Some libraries in this study had Jurkat cell RNA spiked in.

This clonotype was detected a few times. The CDR3 DNA follows: TGTGGCACCATGAGGGAGGGGCTGTACTTC. Encoded protein: CGTMREGLYF. The rearrangement uses TRBV2 and TRBJ2-7, with TRBD2 matching over 7 bases. The germline CDR1 and CDR2 sequences are SNHLY and FYNNEI. This CDR3 has 10 amino acids.

V is TRBV19 and J is TRBJ2-7; 14 nucleotides line up with TRBD2. Per germline, CDR1 LNHDA and CDR2 SQIVND (reference sequence). This CDR3 spans 18 amino acids. The ends lost 2 bases at V and 3 bases at J; junction bases unmatched: 9. In DNA form, the CDR3 reads TGTGCCAGTAGTATATCCGGGACTAGCGGGAGTAGGAGCTACGAGCAGTACTTC. Its translation is CASSISGTSGSRSYEQYF.

This clonotype came up a few times. V and J are TRBV28 and TRBJ2-1, with D tentatively TRBD2 (6 bases). The germline CDR1 and CDR2 sequences are MDHEN and SYDVKM. This CDR3 has 13 amino acids. V gave up 5 bases and J gave up 8 bases, with 13 bases separating them. DNA of the CDR3: TGTGCCAGCAGTCTGGGGGGATTAGATGAGCAGTTCTTC. This sequence encodes CASSLGGLDEQFF.

Turning to this clonotype: Given a much more abundant clone one base away, this may be a read error. The final CDR3 position lacks the conserved phenylalanine or tryptophan, pointing to a likely read error. This chain connects TRBV9 to TRBJ1-1; D is undetermined. Trimming took 0 bases from V and 3 from J, leaving 18 bases between them. The CDR3 has 17 residues. The germline V gene has CDR1 SGDLS and CDR2 YYNGEE. The CDR3, as DNA: TGTGCCAGCAGCGTAGCTGGCCTACCTAAAGCGGACACTGAAGCTTTCTTA. Its translation: CASSVAGLPKADTEAFL.

To note about this clonotype: Likely a read error: the CDR3 ends without its conserved phenylalanine or tryptophan. The limits of the CDR3 on the DNA are not certain, so only TCRdb's listed CDR3 is given. V is TRBV20-1 and J is TRBJ2-1; no DNA check was done on the table's D call, TRBD2. The CDR3 length equals 14 residues, ends included. Germline V gene lookup returns CDR1 DFQATT and CDR2 SNEGSKA (reference sequence). CDR3 in amino acids: CSASFLAGYNELFI.

This clonotype is labeled as medium-sized. The chain joins TRBV28 to TRBJ1-2, with TRBD1 as a possible D gene (6 bases). The V end was cut by 1 base, the J end by 7 bases, with 13 bases between. The CDR3 has 14 residues. Germline CDR1 is MDHEN and CDR2 is SYDVKM. The CDR3 DNA sequence: TGTGCCAGCAGTTTATCACCAGGGGATTCTGGCTACACCTTC. Amino acids: CASSLSPGDSGYTF.

The chain is built from TRBV2 and TRBJ1-5; perhaps TRBD1 as D (5 bases). V lost 1 base to trimming and J lost 6 bases, with 7 bases between them. Looked up from germline, CDR1 is SNHLY and CDR2 is FYNNEI. The CDR3 covers 13 residues. CDR3 region: CASSEVRGQPQHF. CDR3 coding DNA: TGTGCCAGCAGTGAAGTTAGGGGTCAGCCCCAGCATTTT. Full variable domain (missing parts from reference TRBV2 and TRBJ1-5): EPEVTQTPSHQVTQMGQEVILRCVPISNHLYFYWYRQILGQKVEFLVSFYNNEISEKSEIFDDQFSVERPDGSNFTLKIRSTKLEDSAMYFCASSEVRGQPQHFGDGTRLSIL.

This clonotype turned up a few times. This chain connects TRBV11-2 to TRBJ2-3; perhaps TRBD2 as D (6 bases). The CDR3 totals 15 residues. The germline CDR1 and CDR2 sequences are SGHAT and FQNNGV. V lost 3 bases and J lost 1, with 11 bases in between. CDR3 bases: TGTGCCAGCAGCTTGGGGGGAGGTGGCACAGATACGCAGTATTTT. Encoded protein: CASSLGGGGTDTQYF. The variable domain in full, completed from reference TRBV11-2 and TRBJ2-3, reads EAGVAQSPRYKIIEKRQSVAFWCNPISGHATLYWYQQILGQGPKLLIQFQNNGVVDDSQLPKDRFSAERLKGVDSTLKIQPAKLEDSAVYLCASSLGGGGTDTQYFGPGTRLTVL.

About this clonotype: It may be a read error: a sequence one base away is much more abundant. The chain carries TRBV29-1 and TRBJ2-3; D unclear. CDR1 and CDR2 from the germline V gene are SQVTM and ANQGSEA. The V end lost 3 bases, the J end lost 2 bases, and 9 bases lay between the germline ends. This CDR3 contains 13 residues. This CDR3 reads CSVEATSTDTQYF. CDR3 coding DNA: TGCAGCGTTGAGGCGACGTCCACAGATACGCAGTATTTT.

The chain couples TRBV11-2 to TRBJ1-1; no definite D call. Germline CDR1 SGHAT, CDR2 FQNNGV. The CDR3 is 12 amino acids. Trimming took off 6 bases at V and 9 bases at J, with 14 bases between the two ends. The CDR3 nucleotides read TGTGCCAGCAGAAGTTCAGTTGAGCAAGCTTTCTTT. This gives the protein CASRSSVEQAFF.

The rearrangement uses TRBV27 and TRBJ1-5; the D is unclear. Per germline, CDR1 MNHEY and CDR2 SMNVEV (reference sequence). V lost 4 bases and J 11 bases, leaving 12 bases between the germline ends. The CDR3 length is 12 residues. CDR3 loop: CASSSPRGAQHF. CDR3 bases: TGTGCCAGCAGTTCGCCCCGCGGGGCCCAGCATTTT.

With regard to this clonotype: A much larger clone differs by one base, so this may be a read error. A read error is likely, as this CDR3 ends without the conserved phenylalanine or tryptophan. The chain combines TRBV7-2 with TRBJ2-5; 9 bases match TRBD2. Germline trimming cut 6 bases from V and 7 bases from J; bases unmatched to any gene: 12. Germline V gene lookup returns CDR1 SGHTA and CDR2 FQGNSA. This CDR3 has 15 amino acids. The CDR3 loop is CASRNSGSARSTQYI. In nucleotides, the CDR3 is TGTGCCAGCAGAAATAGCGGGAGCGCCCGGTCGACCCAGTACATC.

This clonotype was observed a handful of times. The J gene is TRBJ2-1, the V gene TRBV7-6; tentatively, D is TRBD2 (6 bases). V lost 5 bases and J 1 base, leaving 18 bases between the germline ends. This CDR3 is 17 amino acids long. In germline, CDR1 is SGHVS, CDR2 FNYEAQ. The CDR3 spells CASSARGVAASYNEQFF. As DNA, the CDR3 is TGTGCCAGCAGCGCCCGTGGGGTAGCGGCTTCCTACAATGAGCAGTTCTTC.

In this sample, this clonotype turned up a few times. The V gene is TRBV20-1, the J gene TRBJ1-5; no clear D. The CDR3 spans 15 residues. Trimming left V 0 bases short and J 1 base short, with 10 bases between. The germline CDR1 and CDR2 sequences are DFQATT and SNEGSKA (reference sequence). CDR3 amino acids: CSAREGFMSNQPQHF. The CDR3 coding sequence is TGCAGTGCTAGAGAGGGATTTATGAGCAATCAGCCCCAGCATTTT.

This clonotype has a handful of counts. CDR3 sequence: CASSQEASGQETQYF. The CDR3 DNA is TGTGCCAGCAGCCAAGAAGCATCAGGCCAAGAGACCCAGTACTTC. The chain recombines TRBV14 with TRBJ2-5; D unclear. Germline values: CDR1 SGHDN, CDR2 FVKESK. Trimming pared 0 bases from V and 1 base from J, leaving 9 bases between. The CDR3 contains 15 residues.

The sample holds a few counts of this clonotype. The rearrangement uses TRBV19 and TRBJ2-3; no reliable D call. Germline V lookup: CDR1 LNHDA, CDR2 SQIVND (reference sequence). The CDR3 covers 12 residues. Trimming pared 6 bases from V and 3 bases from J, leaving 7 bases between. The CDR3: CASRAATDTQYF. CDR3 coding DNA: TGTGCCAGTAGAGCCGCGACAGATACGCAGTATTTT.